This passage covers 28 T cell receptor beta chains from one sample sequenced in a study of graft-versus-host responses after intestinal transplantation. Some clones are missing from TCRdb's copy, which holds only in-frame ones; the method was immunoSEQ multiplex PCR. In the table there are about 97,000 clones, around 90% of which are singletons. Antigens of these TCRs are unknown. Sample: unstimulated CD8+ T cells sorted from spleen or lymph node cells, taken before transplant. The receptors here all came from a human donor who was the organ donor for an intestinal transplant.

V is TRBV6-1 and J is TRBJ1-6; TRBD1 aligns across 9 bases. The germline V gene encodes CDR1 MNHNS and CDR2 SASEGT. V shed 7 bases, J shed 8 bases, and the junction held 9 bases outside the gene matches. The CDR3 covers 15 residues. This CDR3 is CASTSYRDRDSPLHF. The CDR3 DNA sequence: TGTGCCAGCACCTCTTACCGGGACAGGGATTCACCCCTCCACTTT.

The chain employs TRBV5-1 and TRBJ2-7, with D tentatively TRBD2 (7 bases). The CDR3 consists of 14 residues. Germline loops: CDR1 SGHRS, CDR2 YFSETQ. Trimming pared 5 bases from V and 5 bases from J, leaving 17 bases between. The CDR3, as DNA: TGCGCCAGCAGTCTACGGGGGGCCCCTGACGAGCAGTACTTC. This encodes CASSLRGAPDEQYF.

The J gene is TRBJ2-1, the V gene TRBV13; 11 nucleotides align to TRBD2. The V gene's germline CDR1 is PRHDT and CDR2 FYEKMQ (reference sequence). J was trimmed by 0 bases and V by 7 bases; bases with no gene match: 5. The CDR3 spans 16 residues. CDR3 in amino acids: CASKTGTSGSYNEQFF. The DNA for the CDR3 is TGTGCCAGCAAAACCGGGACTAGCGGCTCCTACAATGAGCAGTTCTTC.

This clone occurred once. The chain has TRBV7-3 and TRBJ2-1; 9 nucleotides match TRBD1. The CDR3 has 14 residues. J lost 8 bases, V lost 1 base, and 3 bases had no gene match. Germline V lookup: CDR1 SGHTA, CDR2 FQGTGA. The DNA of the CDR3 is TGTGCCAGCAGCTTAAGGGACAGGGCCCATGAGCAGTTCTTC. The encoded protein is CASSLRDRAHEQFF.

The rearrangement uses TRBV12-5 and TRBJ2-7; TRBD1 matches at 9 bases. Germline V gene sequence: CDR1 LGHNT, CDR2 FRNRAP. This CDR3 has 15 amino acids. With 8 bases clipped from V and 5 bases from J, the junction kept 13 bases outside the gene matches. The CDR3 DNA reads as TGTGCTAGTCTGGGGAGGGACAGGGAAGGCGACGAGCAGTACTTC. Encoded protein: CASLGRDREGDEQYF.

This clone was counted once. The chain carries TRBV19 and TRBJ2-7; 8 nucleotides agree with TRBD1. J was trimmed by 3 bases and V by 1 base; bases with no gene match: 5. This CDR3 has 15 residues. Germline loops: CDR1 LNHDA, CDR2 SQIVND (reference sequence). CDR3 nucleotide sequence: TGTGCCAGTAGTATAGCTCCAGGGGGCAACTACGAGCAGTACTTC. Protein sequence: CASSIAPGGNYEQYF.

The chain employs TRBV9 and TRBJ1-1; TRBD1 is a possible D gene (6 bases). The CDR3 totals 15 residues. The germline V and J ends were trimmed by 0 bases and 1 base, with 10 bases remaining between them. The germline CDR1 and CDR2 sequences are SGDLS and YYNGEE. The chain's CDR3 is CASSVAGGANTEAFF. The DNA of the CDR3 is TGTGCCAGCAGCGTAGCGGGGGGGGCGAACACTGAAGCTTTCTTT.

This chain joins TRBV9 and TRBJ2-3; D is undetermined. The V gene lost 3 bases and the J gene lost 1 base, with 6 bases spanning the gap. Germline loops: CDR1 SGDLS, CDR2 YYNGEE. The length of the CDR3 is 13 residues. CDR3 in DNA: TGTGCCAGCAGCGCAACAGGCACAGATACGCAGTATTTT. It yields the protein CASSATGTDTQYF.

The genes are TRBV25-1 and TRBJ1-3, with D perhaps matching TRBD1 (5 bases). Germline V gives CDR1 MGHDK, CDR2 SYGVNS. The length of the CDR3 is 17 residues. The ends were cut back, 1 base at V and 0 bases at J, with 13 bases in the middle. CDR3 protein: CASSESGLLPSGNTIYF. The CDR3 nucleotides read TGTGCCAGCAGTGAATCAGGGTTATTACCCTCTGGAAACACCATATATTTT.

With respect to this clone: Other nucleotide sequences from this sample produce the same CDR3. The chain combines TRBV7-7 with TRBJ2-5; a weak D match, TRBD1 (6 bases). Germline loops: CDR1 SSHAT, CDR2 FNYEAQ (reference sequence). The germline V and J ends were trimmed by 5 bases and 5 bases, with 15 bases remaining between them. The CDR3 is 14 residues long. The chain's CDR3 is CASSLQGLGETQYF. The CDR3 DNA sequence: TGTGCCAGCAGCCTACAGGGTTTAGGGGAGACCCAGTACTTC.

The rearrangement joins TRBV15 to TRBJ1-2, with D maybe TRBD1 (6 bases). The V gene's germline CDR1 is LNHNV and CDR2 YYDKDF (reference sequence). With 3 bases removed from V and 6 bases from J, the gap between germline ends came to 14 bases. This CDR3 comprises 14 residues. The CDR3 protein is CATSRDAGAHGYTF. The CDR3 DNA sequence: TGTGCCACCAGCAGGGATGCAGGGGCACATGGCTACACCTTC.

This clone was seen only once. CDR3: CASRKGDEQFF. The DNA for the CDR3 is TGTGCCAGCAGGAAGGGGGATGAGCAGTTCTTC. The genes are TRBV6-5 and TRBJ2-1; TRBD1 might be the D (6 bases). The CDR3 length is 11 residues. Between the trimmed V and J ends, which lost 6 bases and 8 bases, there was a span of 8 bases. Germline CDR1 is MNHEY and CDR2 is SVGAGI.

CDR3 in DNA: TGCGCCAGCAGCTTGGGGACAGGGGGCAATCAGCCCCAGCATTTT. Protein sequence: CASSLGTGGNQPQHF. The chain links TRBV5-1 to TRBJ1-5, with 9 bases matching TRBD1. Germline CDR1 SGHRS, CDR2 YFSETQ. The CDR3 spans 15 residues. The ends lost 0 bases at V and 2 bases at J; junction bases unmatched: 0.

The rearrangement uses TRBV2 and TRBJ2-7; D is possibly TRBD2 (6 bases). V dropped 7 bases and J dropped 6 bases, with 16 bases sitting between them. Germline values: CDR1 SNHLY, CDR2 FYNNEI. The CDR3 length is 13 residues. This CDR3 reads CASKERAGLEQYF. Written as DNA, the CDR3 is TGTGCCAGCAAAGAGCGGGCAGGGCTCGAGCAGTACTTC.

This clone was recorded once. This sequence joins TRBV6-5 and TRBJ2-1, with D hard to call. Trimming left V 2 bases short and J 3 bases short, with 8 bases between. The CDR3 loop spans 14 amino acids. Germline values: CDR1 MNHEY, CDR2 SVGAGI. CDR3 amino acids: CASSYAGDYNEQFF. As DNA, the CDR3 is TGTGCCAGCAGTTACGCTGGAGACTACAATGAGCAGTTCTTC.

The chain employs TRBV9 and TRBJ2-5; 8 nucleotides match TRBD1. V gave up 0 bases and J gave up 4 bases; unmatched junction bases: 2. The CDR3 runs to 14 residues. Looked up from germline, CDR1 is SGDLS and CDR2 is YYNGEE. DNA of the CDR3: TGTGCCAGCAGCGTAGGGCAGGGGGCAGAGACCCAGTACTTC. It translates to CASSVGQGAETQYF.

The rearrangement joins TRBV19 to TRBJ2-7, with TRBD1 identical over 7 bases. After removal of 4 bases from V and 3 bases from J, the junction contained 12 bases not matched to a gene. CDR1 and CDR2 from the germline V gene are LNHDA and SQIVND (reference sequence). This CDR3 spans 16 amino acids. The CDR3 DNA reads TGTGCCAGTAGTAATACTCTCGGGACAGAGAGCTACGAGCAGTACTTC. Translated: CASSNTLGTESYEQYF.

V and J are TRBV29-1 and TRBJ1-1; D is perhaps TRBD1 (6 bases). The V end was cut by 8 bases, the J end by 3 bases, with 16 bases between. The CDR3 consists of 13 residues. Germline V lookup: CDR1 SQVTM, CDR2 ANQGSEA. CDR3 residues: CSIRGGLDTEAFF. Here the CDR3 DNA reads TGCAGCATCAGAGGGGGTCTGGACACTGAAGCTTTCTTT.

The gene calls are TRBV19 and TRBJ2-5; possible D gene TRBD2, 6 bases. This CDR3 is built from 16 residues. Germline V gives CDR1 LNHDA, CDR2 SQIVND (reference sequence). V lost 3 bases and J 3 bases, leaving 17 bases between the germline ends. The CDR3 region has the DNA TGTGCCAGTAGTATTGGGGTTTGGGGCGGGAAAGAGACCCAGTACTTC. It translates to CASSIGVWGGKETQYF.

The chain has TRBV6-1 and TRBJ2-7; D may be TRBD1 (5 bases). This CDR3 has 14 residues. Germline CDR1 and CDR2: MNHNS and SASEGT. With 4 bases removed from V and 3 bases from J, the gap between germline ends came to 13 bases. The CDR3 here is CASSARGRYYEQYF. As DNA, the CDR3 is TGTGCCAGCAGTGCTAGGGGTCGATACTACGAGCAGTACTTC.

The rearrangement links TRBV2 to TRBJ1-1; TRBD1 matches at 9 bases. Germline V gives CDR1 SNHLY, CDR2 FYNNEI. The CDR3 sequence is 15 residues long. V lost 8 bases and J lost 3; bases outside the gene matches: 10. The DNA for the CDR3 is TGTGCCAGCTGTCTACAGGGGGCCACTGACACTGAAGCTTTCTTT. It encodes CASCLQGATDTEAFF.

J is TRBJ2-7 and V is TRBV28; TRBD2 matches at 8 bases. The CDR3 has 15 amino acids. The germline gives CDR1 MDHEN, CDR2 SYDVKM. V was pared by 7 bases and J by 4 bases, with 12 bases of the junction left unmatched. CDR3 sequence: CASTGGREVVYEQYF. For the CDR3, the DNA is TGTGCCAGCACGGGGGGGCGCGAGGTAGTATACGAGCAGTACTTC.

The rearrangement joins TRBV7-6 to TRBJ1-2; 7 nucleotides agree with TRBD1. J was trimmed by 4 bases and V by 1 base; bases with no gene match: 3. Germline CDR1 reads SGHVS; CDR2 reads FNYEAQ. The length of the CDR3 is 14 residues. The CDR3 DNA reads TGTGCCAGCAGCTTAGGAGGGGGCTCCTATGGCTACACCTTC. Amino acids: CASSLGGGSYGYTF. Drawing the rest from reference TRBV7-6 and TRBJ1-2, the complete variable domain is GAGVSQSPRYKVTKRGQDVALRCDPISGHVSLYWYRQALGQGPEFLTYFNYEAQQDKSGLPNDRFSAERPEGSISTLTIQRTEQRDSAMYRCASSLGGGSYGYTFGSGTRLTVV.

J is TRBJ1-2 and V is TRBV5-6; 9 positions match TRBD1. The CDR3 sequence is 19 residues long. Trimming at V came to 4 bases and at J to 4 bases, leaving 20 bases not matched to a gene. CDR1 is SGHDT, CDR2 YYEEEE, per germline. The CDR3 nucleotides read TGTGCCAGCAGCCGAAGCCAATGGACAGGGGAAATTCAAGGCTATGGCTACACCTTC. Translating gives CASSRSQWTGEIQGYGYTF.

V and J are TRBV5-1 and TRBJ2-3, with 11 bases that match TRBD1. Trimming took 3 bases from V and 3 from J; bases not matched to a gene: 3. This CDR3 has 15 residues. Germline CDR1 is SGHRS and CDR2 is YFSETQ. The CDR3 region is CASSYGTGGTDTQYF. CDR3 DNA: TGCGCCAGCAGCTACGGGACAGGGGGGACAGATACGCAGTATTTT.

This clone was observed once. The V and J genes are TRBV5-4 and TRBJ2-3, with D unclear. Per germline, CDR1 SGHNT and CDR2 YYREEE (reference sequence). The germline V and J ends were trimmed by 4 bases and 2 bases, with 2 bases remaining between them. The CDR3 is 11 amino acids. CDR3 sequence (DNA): TGTGCCAGCAGCCACACAGATACGCAGTATTTT. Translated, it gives CASSHTDTQYF.

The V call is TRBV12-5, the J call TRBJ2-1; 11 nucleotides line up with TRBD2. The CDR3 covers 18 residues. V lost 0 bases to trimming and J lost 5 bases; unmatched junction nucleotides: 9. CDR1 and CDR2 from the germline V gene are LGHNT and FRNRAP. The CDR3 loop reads CASGLVIIAGGPHNEQFF. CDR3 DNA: TGTGCTAGTGGTTTGGTGATTATAGCGGGAGGGCCACACAATGAGCAGTTCTTC. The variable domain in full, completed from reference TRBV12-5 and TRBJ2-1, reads DARVTQTPRHKVTEMGQEVTMRCQPILGHNTVFWYRQTMMQGLELLAYFRNRAPLDDSGMPKDRFSAEMPDATLATLKIQPSEPRDSAVYFCASGLVIIAGGPHNEQFFGPGTRLTVL.

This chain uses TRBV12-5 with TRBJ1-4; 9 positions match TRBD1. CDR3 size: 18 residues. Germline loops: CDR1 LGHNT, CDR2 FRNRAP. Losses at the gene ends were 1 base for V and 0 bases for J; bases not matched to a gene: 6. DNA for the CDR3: TGTGCTAGTGGTTTGGCCGGGACAGGGTATTCAACTAATGAAAAACTGTTTTTT. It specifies CASGLAGTGYSTNEKLFF.